Each of the 27 T cell receptor beta chains below was sequenced from the same sample in a study of CD8+ T cells in alopecia areata. Stated treatment: oral pan-JAK inhibitor, 5-10 mg twice daily. In each case, RNA was isolated and then reverse transcribed into cDNA as the sequencing template. Assay: immunoSEQ multiplex PCR; the TCRdb copy retains only in-frame clones and omits some. The table lists some 180,000 clones, 53% of them singletons. Sequencing used CD8+ T cells sorted from blood, obtained at week 24, from a patient treated with tofacitinib. Source of these receptors: a human donor with alopecia areata.

The V and J genes are TRBV7-8 and TRBJ2-1; 7 nucleotides line up with TRBD2. Germline V lookup: CDR1 SGHVS, CDR2 FQNEAQ. The CDR3 loop spans 14 amino acids. V lost 6 bases, J lost 4 bases, and 6 bases stayed unmatched. The CDR3 DNA sequence: TGTGCCAGCAGGACTAGCACGGGGTACAATGAGCAGTTCTTC. This gives the protein CASRTSTGYNEQFF. Together with reference TRBV7-8 and TRBJ2-1, the CDR3 gives the full variable domain: GAGVSQSPRYKVAKRGQDVALRCDPISGHVSLFWYQQALGQGPEFLTYFQNEAQLDKSGLPSDRFFAERPEGSVSTLKIQRTQQEDSAVYLCASRTSTGYNEQFFGPGTRLTVL.

V is TRBV2 and J is TRBJ1-2; D is ambiguous. CDR1 and CDR2 (germline): SNHLY, FYNNEI. The germline V and J ends were trimmed by 9 bases and 6 bases, with 23 bases remaining between them. The CDR3 consists of 15 residues. The CDR3 coding sequence is TGTGCCAGAACAATCGACAAGGTTCAAGGTCATGGCTACACCTTC. Residues: CARTIDKVQGHGYTF.

The chain couples TRBV19 to TRBJ2-7; 7 bases line up with TRBD2. This CDR3 spans 14 amino acids. The junction had 4 bases not matched to a gene; V was cut back by 1 base and J by 4 bases. CDR1 and CDR2 from the germline V gene are LNHDA and SQIVND (reference sequence). CDR3 residues: CASSIAGTTYEQYF. The CDR3 DNA is TGTGCCAGTAGTATAGCCGGGACTACTTACGAGCAGTACTTC. Supplemented by reference TRBV19 and TRBJ2-7, the full variable domain reads DGGITQSPKYLFRKEGQNVTLSCEQNLNHDAMYWYRQDPGQGLRLIYYSQIVNDFQKGDIAEGYSVSREKKESFPLTVTSAQKNPTAFYLCASSIAGTTYEQYFGPGTRLTVT.

The sample holds many counts of this clone. The identical CDR3 is also encoded by other nucleotide sequences in the sample. This sequence joins TRBV4-3 and TRBJ2-3, with 9 bases fitting TRBD2. With V trimmed by 0 bases and J by 3 bases, 4 bases remained unmatched. There are 16 residues in the CDR3. Germline V lookup: CDR1 LGHNA, CDR2 YSLEER. The CDR3 coding sequence is TGCGCCAGCAGCCAAGATGGGGCGGGGGGGACAGATACGCAGTATTTT. It yields the protein CASSQDGAGGTDTQYF.

The chain carries TRBV4-3 and TRBJ1-2; unclear D gene. The V end was cut by 0 bases, the J end by 4 bases, with 12 bases between. Germline values: CDR1 LGHNA, CDR2 YSLEER. CDR3 length: 15 residues. CDR3 loop: CASSQDSGLSYGYTF. CDR3 DNA: TGCGCCAGCAGCCAAGATTCCGGGCTGTCCTATGGCTACACCTTC.

The gene calls are TRBV29-1 and TRBJ1-1; D is unclear. Germline CDR1 reads SQVTM; CDR2 reads ANQGSEA. Deletions cut 7 bases from V and 4 bases from J, with 19 bases between. This CDR3 region has 14 residues. The CDR3 DNA sequence: TGCAGCGCCAGAAGTTTTGGGATTGGCACTGAAGCTTTCTTT. Translation: CSARSFGIGTEAFF.

This rearrangement joins TRBV9 to TRBJ2-7; D is ambiguous. The germline V gene encodes CDR1 SGDLS and CDR2 YYNGEE. V lost 0 bases and J 2 bases, leaving 12 bases between the germline ends. The CDR3 has 15 amino acids. CDR3 sequence reads: CASSVGGLGTYEQYF. The CDR3 nucleotides read TGTGCCAGCAGCGTAGGAGGCTTGGGGACCTACGAGCAGTACTTC.

This clone was seen ten or more times. The chain is built from TRBV27 and TRBJ1-2, with TRBD1 identical over 7 bases. This CDR3 contains 15 residues. Losses at the gene ends were 6 bases for V and 8 bases for J; bases not matched to a gene: 15. Per germline, CDR1 MNHEY and CDR2 SMNVEV (reference sequence). CDR3 in amino acids: CASSTSQGWVYGYTF. CDR3 sequence (DNA): TGTGCCAGCAGCACCTCACAGGGGTGGGTGTACGGCTACACCTTC.

The gene calls are TRBV7-9 and TRBJ2-7; tentatively, D is TRBD1 or TRBD2 (5 bases each). This CDR3 is 15 amino acids long. The germline V gene encodes CDR1 SEHNR and CDR2 FQNEAQ (reference sequence). The V gene lost 3 bases and the J gene lost 3 bases, with 15 bases spanning the gap. This chain's CDR3 is CASSFSSGGGYEQYF. The CDR3 bases are TGTGCCAGCAGCTTTAGCTCCGGTGGGGGCTACGAGCAGTACTTC.

The V call is TRBV7-3, the J call TRBJ1-1, with D perhaps matching TRBD1 (6 bases). Germline V lookup: CDR1 SGHTA, CDR2 FQGTGA. The CDR3 runs 13 residues. The V end lost 5 bases, the J end lost 8 bases, and 15 bases lay between the germline ends. CDR3 protein: CASSLTTGKEAFF. CDR3 nucleotide sequence: TGTGCCAGCAGCCTTACGACAGGAAAGGAAGCTTTCTTT.

This clone occurred a few times. The rearrangement joins TRBV6-6 to TRBJ1-1; D perhaps matches TRBD1 (6 bases). V lost 2 bases and J 10 bases, leaving 14 bases between the germline ends. This CDR3 comprises 13 residues. CDR1 and CDR2 (germline): MNHNY, SVGAGI (reference sequence). CDR3 residues: CASSYDMGAGAFF. The DNA for the CDR3 is TGTGCCAGCAGTTACGACATGGGGGCGGGAGCTTTCTTT.

The chain has TRBV30 and TRBJ2-5; TRBD2 matches at 11 bases. Germline CDR1 and CDR2: GTSNPN and SVGIG (reference sequence). The CDR3 loop spans 15 amino acids. The junction had 8 bases not matched to a gene; V was cut back by 3 bases and J by 5 bases. The DNA for the CDR3 is TGTGCCTGGAGCGAGACTAGCGGGGCCGCGGAGACCCAGTACTTC. Translated: CAWSETSGAAETQYF. The complete variable domain, with remaining parts taken from reference TRBV30 and TRBJ2-5, reads SQTIHQWPATLVQPVGSPLSLECTVEGTSNPNLYWYRQAAGRGLQLLFYSVGIGQISSEVPQNLSASRPQDRQFILSSKKLLLSDSGFYLCAWSETSGAAETQYFGPGTRLLVL.

With regard to this clone: The same CDR3 also results from other DNA sequences found in this sample. V is TRBV5-1 and J is TRBJ1-1; no clear D gene. Germline assignment: CDR1 SGHRS and CDR2 YFSETQ. The CDR3 has 11 residues. Trimming left V 0 bases short and J 8 bases short, with 5 bases between. CDR3 in DNA: TGCGCCAGCAGCTTGGGAGGCGAAGCTTTCTTT. Translation: CASSLGGEAFF.

This clone was seen a handful of times. This chain joins TRBV29-1 and TRBJ2-2; D gene uncertain. From germline, CDR1 is SQVTM and CDR2 ANQGSEA. This CDR3 comprises 12 residues. Deletions cut 6 bases from V and 4 bases from J, with 9 bases between. CDR3 in amino acids: CSVLNPTGELFF. The CDR3 bases are TGCAGCGTCCTTAACCCCACCGGGGAGCTGTTTTTT.

The chain carries TRBV9 and TRBJ2-2; D is uncertain. This CDR3 comprises 15 residues. Germline V lookup: CDR1 SGDLS, CDR2 YYNGEE. V was pared by 1 base and J by 1 base, with 8 bases between. The CDR3 DNA is TGTGCCAGCAGCGTATCTTCGAGGAACACCGGGGAGCTGTTTTTT. Translated: CASSVSSRNTGELFF.

In the case of this clone: Additional DNA sequences in this sample encode the identical CDR3. The V and J genes are TRBV30 and TRBJ1-2; TRBD1 matches 8 bases. Per the germline V gene, CDR1 is GTSNPN and CDR2 is SVGIG (reference sequence). This CDR3 is 11 amino acids long. The V and J ends lost 3 bases and 8 bases, in that order; junction bases with no gene match: 2. The chain's CDR3 is CAWRDRDGYTF. Written as DNA, the CDR3 is TGTGCCTGGAGGGACAGGGACGGCTACACCTTC. The whole variable domain, filled in from reference TRBV30 and TRBJ1-2, reads SQTIHQWPATLVQPVGSPLSLECTVEGTSNPNLYWYRQAAGRGLQLLFYSVGIGQISSEVPQNLSASRPQDRQFILSSKKLLLSDSGFYLCAWRDRDGYTFGSGTRLTVV.

This clone was seen repeatedly, ten times or more. The chain uses TRBV7-2 and TRBJ1-6; 10 bases match TRBD1. In germline, CDR1 is SGHTA, CDR2 FQGNSA. The trim removed 5 bases at V and 10 bases at J, leaving 8 bases unmatched. This CDR3 has 15 amino acids. In DNA, the CDR3 is TGTGCCAGCAGCCAGACAGGGGGCGAAGGGTCACCCCTCCACTTT. It translates to CASSQTGGEGSPLHF.

This chain links TRBV10-3 with TRBJ1-2; no clear D gene. The V and J ends lost 0 bases and 4 bases respectively, with 9 bases between them. The CDR3 is made up of 14 amino acids. Germline CDR1 and CDR2: ENHRY and SYGVKD. This chain's CDR3 is CAISESGKTYGYTF. The CDR3 DNA reads TGTGCCATCAGTGAGTCGGGGAAGACCTATGGCTACACCTTC.

This rearrangement joins TRBV7-8 to TRBJ2-7; possibly TRBD2 for D (7 bases). Per germline, CDR1 SGHVS and CDR2 FQNEAQ. Trimming took 5 bases from V and 0 from J, leaving 17 bases between them. The length of the CDR3 is 16 residues. DNA of the CDR3: TGTGCCAGCAGCCCAACGCGGGGGCCACCCTCCTACGAGCAGTACTTC. Amino acids: CASSPTRGPPSYEQYF.

This chain joins TRBV5-1 and TRBJ2-7, with TRBD2 matching 7 bases. The CDR3 contains 14 residues. Germline CDR1 and CDR2: SGHRS and YFSETQ. The J segment lost 4 bases and the V segment lost 3 bases, leaving 7 bases of the junction unmatched. This chain's CDR3 is CASSSLADSYEQYF. The CDR3 nucleotides read TGCGCCAGCAGCTCTCTAGCGGATTCTTACGAGCAGTACTTC.

The chain has TRBV5-5 and TRBJ2-1; D ambiguous. The CDR3 sequence is 16 residues long. V lost 4 bases and J 0 bases, leaving 14 bases between the germline ends. The V gene's germline CDR1 is SGHKS and CDR2 YYEKEE (reference sequence). This chain's CDR3 is CASSPSPRSSYNEQFF. DNA for the CDR3: TGTGCCAGCAGCCCCTCTCCGCGGAGCTCCTACAATGAGCAGTTCTTC.

The J gene is TRBJ2-7, the V gene TRBV6-1; 7 nucleotides align to TRBD1. Per germline, CDR1 MNHNS and CDR2 SASEGT. The ends lost 5 bases at V and 0 bases at J; junction bases unmatched: 7. The CDR3 loop spans 15 amino acids. The CDR3 DNA is TGTGCCAGCAGTCTCCGGACAGGCGACTCCTACGAGCAGTACTTC. Protein: CASSLRTGDSYEQYF.

The V call is TRBV7-2, the J call TRBJ2-5, with D hard to call. The V and J ends lost 2 bases and 1 base respectively, with 14 bases between them. Germline V gives CDR1 SGHTA, CDR2 FQGNSA. CDR3 length: 16 amino acids. The chain's CDR3 is CASSLSSWAAQETQYF. Written as DNA, the CDR3 is TGTGCCAGCAGCTTATCCAGTTGGGCGGCCCAAGAGACCCAGTACTTC.

In this sample, this clone turned up a few times. The chain links TRBV6-4 to TRBJ2-3; the match to TRBD2 covers 8 bases. The CDR3 spans 15 residues. V trimming: 5 bases; J trimming: 1 base; junction bases outside the gene matches: 5. Per the germline V gene, CDR1 is MRHNA and CDR2 is SNTAGT. CDR3 residues: CASSYYGGGTDTQYF. The DNA of the CDR3 is TGTGCCAGCAGTTACTACGGGGGGGGCACAGATACGCAGTATTTT.

V gene TRBV13 combines with J gene TRBJ2-7, with 8 bases matching TRBD1. CDR1 and CDR2 (germline): PRHDT, FYEKMQ (reference sequence). The CDR3 totals 12 residues. Trimming cost V 5 bases and J 6 bases; bases outside gene matches: 3. DNA of the CDR3: TGTGCCAGCAGCAAAACAGGGGGCGAGCAGTACTTC. As protein: CASSKTGGEQYF.

This clone appeared a single time. This rearrangement joins TRBV6-5 to TRBJ2-4; 10 bases line up with TRBD1. This CDR3 spans 15 amino acids. Germline assignment: CDR1 MNHEY and CDR2 SVGAGI. The V gene end was trimmed by 4 bases and the J gene end by 5 bases; junction bases not matched to a gene: 5. Written as DNA, the CDR3 is TGTGCCAGCAGTTTAACCGGGACAGGGGAAAACATTCAGTACTTC. This gives the protein CASSLTGTGENIQYF.

The chain recombines TRBV30 with TRBJ2-2; the D is unclear. CDR3 length: 13 amino acids. V lost 3 bases to trimming and J lost 6 bases, with 11 bases between them. CDR1 is GTSNPN, CDR2 SVGIG, per germline (reference sequence). The CDR3 protein is CAWSRVLAGELFF. The CDR3 DNA reads as TGTGCCTGGAGCCGCGTCCTGGCCGGGGAGCTGTTTTTT. The full variable domain, completed using reference TRBV30 and TRBJ2-2, is SQTIHQWPATLVQPVGSPLSLECTVEGTSNPNLYWYRQAAGRGLQLLFYSVGIGQISSEVPQNLSASRPQDRQFILSSKKLLLSDSGFYLCAWSRVLAGELFFGEGSRLTVL.